The clone carrying this TCR beta chain was counted between two and nine times. Profiled with immunoSEQ multiplex PCR; TCRdb holds only in-frame clones, not every one. The sample carries 45,000 to 65,000 clones, 88% recorded once. In germline, CDR1 is LNHDA, CDR2 SQIVND (reference sequence). This CDR3 comprises 18 residues. Losses at the gene ends were 1 base for V and 0 bases for J; bases not matched to a gene: 8. The sample is drawn from a study of OX40 agonist ivuxolimab in advanced cancers. This TCR came from an adult with an advanced solid tumor such as melanoma, head and neck, liver or kidney cancer. This chain links TRBV19 with TRBJ2-1, with TRBD2 matching over 8 bases. Sequenced material: CD4+ or CD8+ T cells sorted from blood, taken in a trial of the OX40 agonist ivuxolimab. This CDR3 is CASSIASAGAGSYNEQFF. DNA of the CDR3: TGTGCCAGTAGTATAGCCTCAGCGGGAGCAGGCTCCTACAATGAGCAGTTCTTC.